Sequencing of this T cell receptor (beta chain) was carried out in a study of graft-versus-host responses after intestinal transplantation. Study information: All recipients were transplanted with multivisceral, liver-intestinal, or isolated intestinal grafts. Every recipient had anti-thymocyte globulin induction and about three years of tacrolimus plus steroids.

For this clone: Antigen specificity is unknown.

CDR1 and CDR2 from the germline V gene are MDHEN and SYDVKM. V was clipped by 6 bases and J by 2 bases; unmatched bases: 13. The CDR3 contains 18 residues. Clones were read by immunoSEQ multiplex PCR, and TCRdb kept only the in-frame ones, dropping some. Of approximately 94,000 clones in the sample, about 90% are singletons; the top ten hold 0.95%. Sequenced material: unstimulated CD4+ T cells sorted from spleen or lymph node cells, taken before transplant. The sequence derives from a human donor who was the organ donor for an intestinal transplant. The chain combines TRBV28 with TRBJ1-4, with 9 bases fitting TRBD1. As DNA, the CDR3 is TGTGCCAGCAGCCTCTACGGACAGGGGTATCGGACTAATGAAAAACTGTTTTTT. Translating gives CASSLYGQGYRTNEKLFF.